This T cell receptor (beta chain) was identified in a study of Ad26.COV2.S vaccination and SARS-CoV-2 variants. Whole-study findings and limits: Responses of T cells in total may have been underestimated by the TCR breadth and depth analyses.

Repertoires were generated with immunoSEQ multiplex PCR, while TCRdb's copy carries only in-frame clones and drops some. Here the sample spans approximately 400,000 clones, 85% being singletons. This CDR3 comprises 15 residues. Germline CDR1 reads LNHDA; CDR2 reads SQIVND (reference sequence). V was pared by 6 bases and J by 2 bases, with 14 bases between. Details on this clone: The antigen is undetermined.

Stated treatment: around 19 received Ad26.COV2.S at low or high dose, single or two shots; several received placebo; per-sample allocation not given. Sampling was performed 63 days after the first vaccine or placebo injection. The sample was peripheral blood, taken in a trial of Ad26.COV2.S vaccine versus placebo. This chain connects TRBV19 to TRBJ2-1; possibly TRBD2 for D (5 bases). The sequence was obtained from a person between 18 and 59 years old who received the Ad26.COV2.S COVID-19 vaccine or a placebo. The CDR3 sequence: CASSTARGPYNEQFF. CDR3 nucleotide sequence: TGTGCCAGTAGCACGGCCAGAGGGCCCTACAATGAGCAGTTCTTC.